This T cell receptor beta chain was sequenced during a study of blood T cell repertoires in COVID-19 (dated by TCRdb to about 2020). General notes on the study: The collaborator samples originated in the United States, Italy and Spain and spanned the acute and convalescent phases of COVID-19. The prospective study material was composed of cDNA or gDNA derived from T cells, B-cell-depleted T cells, or PBMCs. Samples were obtained from the ongoing ImmuneRACE study (first 160 participants) and from about 1,300 subjects provided by 6 global collaborators. Subjects who had been exposed to COVID-19, were actively infected with it, or had recovered from it provided the deeply sampled blood TCRbeta repertoires that made up the dataset. Sample metadata almost always included a de-identified subject ID, COVID-19 status, age in years and sex. Where HLA class I and class II types were available, the types were taken from metadata supplied by the sample provider, not from assay-based typing. The repertoires were made available in a free public database intended to serve as a resource for research on the immune response to SARS-CoV-2. On the study overall, not on this receptor specifically: The quantity of clinical and demographic metadata differed by source and by participant and was supplied without curation.

The collaborating institutions used their own protocols to collect whole blood in K2EDTA tubes. For TCRbeta analysis, collaborators shipped samples as frozen whole blood, isolated PBMCs, or DNA extracted from either of those sample types. This clone was detected ten times or more. Its cognate antigen has yet to be identified. No base quality information exists; no much larger clone differs at one position. TCRbeta CDR3 regions were amplified from genomic DNA by means of the immunoSEQ Assay, a bias-controlled multiplex PCR. The authors processed their data as follows. Within the assay, amplification of reference gene primers was used to estimate how many nucleated cells each sample contained. Sequence reads were collapsed and filtered to measure the absolute abundance of every unique TCRbeta CDR3 rearrangement. For each sample, productive Simpson clonality was calculated as the square root of Simpson's diversity index over productive rearrangements. TCRdb's version of the immuneACCESS table is confined to in-frame rearrangements and falls short of the full clone set. An unresolved V gene accounts for under half of the shortfall where checked; the remainder is of unknown origin. V and J calls and clone size are those listed in that table; D and trimming were worked out from the DNA. The sample table contains some 530,000 clones; only one count was recorded for approximately 85% of them. The ten most abundant clones make up roughly 3.1% of the sample.

Sequencing was performed on peripheral blood. This receptor was identified in a human donor in a cohort sampled during active COVID-19.

CDR3 sequence: CASSFTGENSPLHF. The bases read TGTGCCAGCAGCTTTACAGGGGAGAATTCACCCCTCCACTTT. The rearranged segments are TRBV7-2 and TRBJ1-6, and 7 junction bases match TRBD1. Including cysteine and phenylalanine, the CDR3 has 14 amino acids. Only the CDR3 DNA stays, 42 bases, in frame from base 1. CDR1 and CDR2 are read off the germline V gene as SGHTA and FQGNSA. Trimming takes 3 bases off V and 7 bases off J; junction bases not matched to a gene: 3.